This TCR beta chain was identified in a study of post-analysis software for immune sequencing data. The CDR3 sequence is 12 residues long. The V end lost 0 bases, the J end lost 6 bases, and 7 bases lay between the germline ends. Looked up from germline, CDR1 is SQVTM and CDR2 is ANQGSEA. Study results and caveats: When the samples were clustered directly with F measure, those that had been prepared in the same batch showed strong co-clustering. Among several TRBV segments more frequent in patients than controls were TRBV5-6, TRBV5-1 and TRBV20-1. A significant reduction in normalized Chao1 diversity was observed in multiple sclerosis patients versus controls.

The TCR beta cDNA libraries contained unique molecular identifiers. TCRdb itself ran the PCR reads through MiXCR, one entry per CDR3 protein. The table has hundreds of thousands of distinct CDR3 sequences, 44% seen once. Comment on this clonotype: What it binds is unknown.

Material: blood. V gene TRBV29-1 combines with J gene TRBJ2-3, with D unresolved. The sequence came from a girl aged 10 to 17 with multiple sclerosis. Here the CDR3 DNA reads TGCAGCGTTGAAGATATAAGTGATACGCAGTATTTT. Its translation is CSVEDISDTQYF.